Below, 31 T cell receptor beta chains from the same sample are listed, as sequenced in a study of control samples from healthy donors and cancer patients. Profiling relied on immunoSEQ multiplex PCR, and the TCRdb table lists in-frame clones only, not all of them. In the table there are some 130,000 clones, roughly 90% of which are singletons. Material for sequencing was blood. The receptors stem from a man in his late teens or twenties in good health.

For the CDR3, the DNA is TGTGCCAGCAGTTACTCGGGGGGGCCCTACAATGAGCAGTTCTTC. It yields the protein CASSYSGGPYNEQFF. The chain joins TRBV6-5 to TRBJ2-1; a weak D match, TRBD2 (7 bases). V lost 0 bases to trimming and J lost 2 bases, with 8 bases between them. The germline V gene encodes CDR1 MNHEY and CDR2 SVGAGI. CDR3 size: 15 residues.

The V and J genes are TRBV4-1 and TRBJ2-3, with D possibly TRBD2 on 6 matching bases. This CDR3 is 14 amino acids long. Germline V gives CDR1 MGHRA, CDR2 YSYEKL. With 1 base removed from V and 7 bases from J, the gap between germline ends came to 12 bases. The CDR3 spells CASSQVQRGNTQYF. CDR3 coding DNA: TGCGCCAGCAGCCAAGTTCAACGCGGGAATACGCAGTATTTT.

The chain has TRBV3-1 (or the pseudogene TRBV3-2) and TRBJ1-4; D is unresolved. The germline V gene has CDR1 LGHDT and CDR2 YNNKEL (reference sequence). The V and J ends lost 1 base and 6 bases respectively, with 12 bases between them. The CDR3 runs 15 residues. The CDR3 nucleotides are TGTGCCAGCAGCCAAGCCCAATTCGGGGATGAAAAACTGTTTTTT. It translates to CASSQAQFGDEKLFF.

The chain couples TRBV6-2 or TRBV6-3 to TRBJ2-4; D possibly corresponds to TRBD1 (6 bases). The CDR3 is made up of 14 amino acids. V lost 4 bases and J lost 8, with 15 bases in between. Per germline, CDR1 MNHEY and CDR2 SVGEGT. The CDR3 nucleotides read TGTGCCAGCAGTTTTTTACAGGGTCGGGACATTCAGTACTTC. Encoded protein: CASSFLQGRDIQYF.

This clone was detected only once. This chain joins TRBV7-9 and TRBJ1-1; D gene unclear. The CDR3 is 13 amino acids. CDR1 is SEHNR, CDR2 FQNEAQ, per germline (reference sequence). The V end lost 3 bases, the J end lost 8 bases, and 13 bases lay between the germline ends. The CDR3 bases are TGTGCCAGCAGCTTCGGTTTAGGGTCGGAAGCTTTCTTT. Its translation: CASSFGLGSEAFF.

This chain links TRBV6-4 with TRBJ2-1; 9 bases are a match to TRBD2. V gave up 3 bases and J gave up 3 bases; unmatched junction bases: 6. The germline CDR1 and CDR2 sequences are MRHNA and SNTAGT. The CDR3 length is 16 residues. Here the CDR3 DNA reads TGTGCCAGCAGTGATATAGCGGGGGCTCTCTACAATGAGCAGTTCTTC. Protein sequence: CASSDIAGALYNEQFF.

V usage is TRBV2 and J usage is TRBJ1-2; 8 bases fit TRBD1. V trimming: 3 bases; J trimming: 3 bases; junction bases outside the gene matches: 6. Looked up from germline, CDR1 is SNHLY and CDR2 is FYNNEI. The CDR3 contains 15 residues. The CDR3 sequence is CASSELEDRDYGYTF. As DNA, the CDR3 is TGTGCCAGCAGTGAGTTAGAGGACAGGGACTATGGCTACACCTTC.

The chain has TRBV9 and TRBJ2-7, with D maybe TRBD2 (6 bases). CDR3 size: 14 residues. Germline V gene lookup returns CDR1 SGDLS and CDR2 YYNGEE. V was shortened by 1 base and J by 2 bases, with 10 bases between the two germline ends. The CDR3 loop is CASSVFAGTYEQYF. The CDR3 DNA follows: TGTGCCAGCAGCGTATTTGCGGGGACCTACGAGCAGTACTTC.

The CDR3 reads CASSSRLAGGSYNEQFF. The DNA of the CDR3 is TGTGCCAGCAGCTCCCGACTAGCGGGGGGCTCCTACAATGAGCAGTTCTTC. The V and J genes are TRBV7-6 and TRBJ2-1; TRBD2 matches at 13 bases. Germline CDR1 SGHVS, CDR2 FNYEAQ. V shed 4 bases and J 0 bases; nucleotides not matched to a gene: 3. The CDR3 covers 17 residues.

This chain joins TRBV29-1 and TRBJ2-2; possibly TRBD1 or TRBD2 for D (5 bases each). V lost 7 bases and J lost 6, with 18 bases in between. CDR3 length: 14 residues. CDR1 is SQVTM and CDR2 is ANQGSEA in the germline V gene. The CDR3 DNA is TGCAGCGCCAGAGGGTGGGGCGCGGCCGGGGAGCTGTTTTTT. This codes for CSARGWGAAGELFF.

J is TRBJ1-2 and V is TRBV5-6; no definite D call. Germline V gives CDR1 SGHDT, CDR2 YYEEEE. The CDR3 is made up of 13 amino acids. V shed 2 bases and J shed 0 bases, with 5 bases lying between them. In nucleotides, the CDR3 is TGTGCCAGCAGCTTCAAGACTAACTATGGCTACACCTTC. The encoded protein is CASSFKTNYGYTF.

The J gene is TRBJ2-2, the V gene TRBV2; 8 bases fit TRBD2. V shed 10 bases and J 2 bases; nucleotides not matched to a gene: 18. This CDR3 is 18 amino acids long. Germline V lookup: CDR1 SNHLY, CDR2 FYNNEI. The CDR3 DNA follows: TGTGCCAACCCTAAAAAGGGGAATAGCGGGGCCAACACCGGGGAGCTGTTTTTT. Translating gives CANPKKGNSGANTGELFF.

Here the CDR3 reads CASSQGAGNQPQHF. CDR3 bases: TGTGCCAGCAGCCAAGGGGCTGGCAATCAGCCCCAGCATTTT. J is TRBJ1-5 and V is TRBV3-1 (or the pseudogene TRBV3-2); D gene ambiguous. CDR1 and CDR2 from the germline V gene are LGHDT and YNNKEL (reference sequence). Trimming took off 1 base at V and 2 bases at J, with 6 bases between the two ends. The CDR3 is 14 residues long.

The chain is built from TRBV11-2 and TRBJ1-4; TRBD1 aligns across 8 bases. This CDR3 is 13 amino acids long. Germline-derived CDR1 and CDR2 are SGHAT and FQNNGV. V trimming: 1 base; J trimming: 12 bases; junction bases outside the gene matches: 4. The CDR3 DNA is TGTGCCAGCAGCTTAGCAGGGGGCGGTGAACTGTTTTTT. It yields the protein CASSLAGGGELFF. Full variable domain (rest looked up from reference TRBV11-2 and TRBJ1-4): EAGVAQSPRYKIIEKRQSVAFWCNPISGHATLYWYQQILGQGPKLLIQFQNNGVVDDSQLPKDRFSAERLKGVDSTLKIQPAKLEDSAVYLCASSLAGGGELFFGSGTQLSVL.

In its sample, this clone was seen once. V usage is TRBV10-3 and J usage is TRBJ2-7; 9 bases map to TRBD1. After removal of 0 bases from V and 4 bases from J, the junction contained 7 bases not matched to a gene. The germline CDR1 and CDR2 sequences are ENHRY and SYGVKD. CDR3 size: 16 residues. CDR3 amino acids: CAISESPGQGGYEQYF. CDR3 DNA sequence: TGTGCCATCAGTGAGTCTCCGGGACAGGGTGGGTACGAGCAGTACTTC.

The CDR3: CASSRTGTGFAGYTF. The CDR3 DNA reads as TGTGCCAGCAGCCGAACCGGGACAGGGTTTGCTGGCTACACCTTC. The genes are TRBV5-4 and TRBJ1-2; 9 bases are shared with TRBD1. V was clipped by 4 bases and J by 7 bases; unmatched bases: 11. Germline CDR1 is SGHNT and CDR2 is YYREEE (reference sequence). The CDR3 spans 15 residues.

In its sample, this clone was seen once. The rearrangement joins TRBV28 to TRBJ2-7, with 12 bases aligning to TRBD2. Germline V gene lookup returns CDR1 MDHEN and CDR2 SYDVKM. After removal of 10 bases from V and 5 bases from J, the junction contained 9 bases not matched to a gene. The length of the CDR3 is 14 residues. CDR3 residues: CATQTSGGYDEQYF. CDR3 in DNA: TGTGCCACCCAAACTAGCGGGGGGTACGACGAGCAGTACTTC.

This sequence joins TRBV7-9 and TRBJ2-1; D possibly uses TRBD1 or TRBD2 (6 bases each). Germline loops: CDR1 SEHNR, CDR2 FQNEAQ (reference sequence). The CDR3 extends over 15 amino acids. Trimming stripped 7 bases from V and 4 bases from J, with 17 bases between. CDR3: CASKAVGGQYNEQFF. CDR3 bases: TGTGCCAGCAAGGCGGTGGGGGGACAATACAATGAGCAGTTCTTC.

This clone was seen a single time. The J gene is TRBJ1-6, the V gene TRBV5-1; TRBD1 matches 10 bases. Germline V gene sequence: CDR1 SGHRS, CDR2 YFSETQ. J was trimmed by 7 bases and V by 4 bases; bases with no gene match: 17. The CDR3 length is 19 residues. The CDR3 protein is CASSEMTGGDSDVNSPLHF. CDR3 nucleotides: TGCGCCAGCAGCGAAATGACAGGGGGCGACTCAGACGTGAATTCACCCCTCCACTTT.

The chain links TRBV11-2 to TRBJ2-5; D could derive from TRBD1 or TRBD2 (6 bases each). Looked up from germline, CDR1 is SGHAT and CDR2 is FQNNGV. CDR3 length equals 14 residues. The V end lost 5 bases, the J end lost 2 bases, and 12 bases lay between the germline ends. CDR3 residues: CASSRGGIQETQYF. CDR3 in DNA: TGTGCCAGCAGCCGAGGGGGGATTCAAGAGACCCAGTACTTC.

This chain connects TRBV6-5 to TRBJ2-7, with 7 bases that match TRBD2. From germline, CDR1 is MNHEY and CDR2 SVGAGI. The CDR3 totals 14 residues. V shed 4 bases, J shed 0 bases, and the junction held 3 bases outside the gene matches. The DNA for the CDR3 is TGTGCCAGCAGTTTGGGAGGGACCTCCTACGAGCAGTACTTC. Its protein is CASSLGGTSYEQYF.

About this clone itself: The same CDR3 arises from other DNA sequences in this sample as well. The chain is built from TRBV5-1 and TRBJ1-1, with TRBD1 matching over 11 bases. The ends lost 4 bases at V and 4 bases at J; junction bases unmatched: 3. The CDR3 length is 14 residues. Germline V gene data show CDR1 as SGHRS and CDR2 as YFSETQ. The CDR3 reads CASSPGTGGTEAFF. CDR3 coding DNA: TGCGCCAGCAGCCCCGGGACAGGGGGCACTGAAGCTTTCTTT. The variable domain in full, with the rest retrieved from reference TRBV5-1 and TRBJ1-1, is KAGVTQTPRYLIKTRGQQVTLSCSPISGHRSVSWYQQTPGQGLQFLFEYFSETQRNKGNFPGRFSGRQFSNSRSEMNVSTLELGDSALYLCASSPGTGGTEAFFGQGTRLTVV.

This clone was picked up one time. CDR3 coding DNA: TGTGCCAGCAGCCCTACAGGGTCCGGGGCCAACGTCCTGACTTTC. Its protein product is CASSPTGSGANVLTF. The chain uses TRBV3-1 (or the pseudogene TRBV3-2) and TRBJ2-6, with D possibly being TRBD1 (6 bases). V lost 4 bases and J 4 bases, leaving 11 bases between the germline ends. The CDR3 sequence is 15 residues long. The germline CDR1 and CDR2 sequences are LGHDT and YNNKEL (reference sequence).

This chain uses TRBV27 with TRBJ1-2; 8 bases match TRBD1. The CDR3 totals 14 residues. V lost 5 bases, J lost 4 bases, and 6 bases stayed unmatched. CDR1 and CDR2 from the germline V gene are MNHEY and SMNVEV (reference sequence). The CDR3 nucleotides are TGTGCCAGCAGTGGGACCGGGACAGGCTATGGCTACACCTTC. Translated: CASSGTGTGYGYTF.

This clone was seen a single time. This sequence joins TRBV4-2 and TRBJ2-3; D ambiguous. Per the germline V gene, CDR1 is LGHNA and CDR2 is YNFKEQ. The CDR3 is 12 residues long. Trimming stripped 4 bases from V and 4 bases from J, with 6 bases between. CDR3 protein: CASSRSPDTQYF. CDR3 coding DNA: TGTGCCAGCAGCCGATCCCCAGATACGCAGTATTTT.

This clone was observed a handful of times. The V gene is TRBV5-1, the J gene TRBJ2-5; D is perhaps TRBD1 or TRBD2 (6 bases each). Germline lookup yields CDR1 SGHRS and CDR2 YFSETQ. Trimming took off 4 bases at V and 2 bases at J, with 15 bases between the two ends. The CDR3 consists of 15 residues. The CDR3 spells CASSPRGRGQETQYF. The CDR3 DNA follows: TGCGCCAGCAGCCCCCGGGGGCGCGGGCAAGAGACCCAGTACTTC.

The chain couples TRBV5-1 to TRBJ1-4, with D perhaps TRBD1 (5 bases). V was clipped by 0 bases and J by 6 bases, with 12 bases between them. The CDR3 extends over 15 amino acids. CDR1 is SGHRS, CDR2 YFSETQ, per germline. The CDR3 here is CASSLGSRGDEKLFF. CDR3 nucleotides: TGCGCCAGCAGCTTGGGTTCCCGAGGGGATGAAAAACTGTTTTTT. The full variable domain, completed using reference TRBV5-1 and TRBJ1-4, is KAGVTQTPRYLIKTRGQQVTLSCSPISGHRSVSWYQQTPGQGLQFLFEYFSETQRNKGNFPGRFSGRQFSNSRSEMNVSTLELGDSALYLCASSLGSRGDEKLFFGSGTQLSVL.

The J gene is TRBJ1-2, the V gene TRBV3-1 (or the pseudogene TRBV3-2); TRBD1 might be the D (5 bases). The CDR3 runs to 14 residues. The V gene lost 0 bases and the J gene lost 7 bases, with 12 bases spanning the gap. The V gene's germline CDR1 is LGHDT and CDR2 YNNKEL (reference sequence). The chain's CDR3 is CASSQDPDRRGYTF. CDR3 DNA sequence: TGTGCCAGCAGCCAAGATCCAGACAGACGTGGCTACACCTTC.

The V call is TRBV4-1, the J call TRBJ2-1; no clear D gene. Trimming took off 2 bases at V and 2 bases at J, with 13 bases between the two ends. Germline V lookup: CDR1 MGHRA, CDR2 YSYEKL. The CDR3 totals 16 residues. The CDR3 nucleotides read TGCGCCAGCAGCCAACTCGACATAATCGCCTACAATGAGCAGTTCTTC. Translating gives CASSQLDIIAYNEQFF.

The chain carries TRBV6-1 and TRBJ1-3; no reliable D call. Per germline, CDR1 MNHNS and CDR2 SASEGT. The V end lost 1 base, the J end lost 4 bases, and 5 bases lay between the germline ends. The CDR3 spans 13 residues. The chain's CDR3 is CASSEEDGNTIYF. The CDR3 nucleotides are TGTGCCAGCAGTGAAGAGGACGGAAACACCATATATTTT.

V usage is TRBV7-9 and J usage is TRBJ2-2; D gene uncertain. V shed 0 bases and J shed 4 bases, with 3 bases lying between them. The CDR3 has 13 residues. Per the germline V gene, CDR1 is SEHNR and CDR2 is FQNEAQ (reference sequence). The CDR3 sequence is CASSLAVTGELFF. CDR3 bases: TGTGCCAGCAGCTTAGCGGTCACCGGGGAGCTGTTTTTT.